This is a list of T cell receptor beta chains from one sample in a study of regulatory T cells in long-lasting Graves disease. Using its own MiXCR run on the multiplex PCR reads, TCRdb lists one record per CDR3 protein. This table has 350,000 to 500,000 distinct CDR3 sequences, 20% to 25% appearing once. The source was peripheral blood mononuclear cells (PBMCs), collected when the disease was refractory, from a patient treated with antithyroid drugs. Receptor source: a female donor with Graves disease. CDR3s include the opening cysteine and the closing phenylalanine or tryptophan. A D gene is named only where the DNA matches it firmly. A row's size may be missing; if present it is once, few, many or a size class.

j_gene,abundance,v_gene,d_gene,CDR3nt,CDR3aa
TRBJ1-1,.,TRBV11-2,.,TGTGCCAGCAGCGCCGGGGTGGGTACTGAAGCTTTCTTT,CASSAGVGTEAFF
TRBJ1-1,many,TRBV3-1,.,TGTGCCAGCAACGACATGGGAGGGCGGGGGACTGAAGCTTTCTTT,CASNDMGGRGTEAFF
TRBJ2-7,many,TRBV2,TRBD1,TGTGCCAGCAGTTCCACTTGGGGACAGAACTACGAGCAGTACTTC,CASSSTWGQNYEQYF
TRBJ2-2,.,TRBV5-5,TRBD2,TGTGCCAGCAGCTTGTTTTCGCGGGAGGTCCCCGGGGAGCTGTTTTTT,CASSLFSREVPGELFF
TRBJ1-1,many,TRBV28,TRBD1,TGTGCCAGCAGTTACACAGGGGGCGCAGGTGAAGCTTTCTTT,CASSYTGGAGEAFF
TRBJ1-1,.,TRBV5-1,.,TGCGCCAGCAGCAGCGAGTACAGTACCGCTGAAGCTTTCTTT,CASSSEYSTAEAFF
TRBJ1-4,few,TRBV5-4,.,TGTGCCAGCAGCTTGGCCCTCCCAGGGAGGGATGAAAAACTGTTTTTT,CASSLALPGRDEKLFF
TRBJ1-1,many,TRBV29-1,.,TGCAGCGTTGCGTCGGGTGAAGCTTTCTTT,CSVASGEAFF
TRBJ1-5,.,TRBV28,.,TGTGCCAGCAGTTCGGACATTAGCAATCAGCCCCAGCATTTT,CASSSDISNQPQHF
TRBJ1-4,.,TRBV9,TRBD1,TGTGCCAGCAGCGCGGCGGACAGGGGGCCTGAAAAACTGTTTTTT,CASSAADRGPEKLFF
TRBJ2-7,few,TRBV7-9,TRBD2,TGTGCCAGCAGCTTAGGACTAGCGGGAGGGATGAGCTCCTACGAGCAGTACTTC,CASSLGLAGGMSSYEQYF